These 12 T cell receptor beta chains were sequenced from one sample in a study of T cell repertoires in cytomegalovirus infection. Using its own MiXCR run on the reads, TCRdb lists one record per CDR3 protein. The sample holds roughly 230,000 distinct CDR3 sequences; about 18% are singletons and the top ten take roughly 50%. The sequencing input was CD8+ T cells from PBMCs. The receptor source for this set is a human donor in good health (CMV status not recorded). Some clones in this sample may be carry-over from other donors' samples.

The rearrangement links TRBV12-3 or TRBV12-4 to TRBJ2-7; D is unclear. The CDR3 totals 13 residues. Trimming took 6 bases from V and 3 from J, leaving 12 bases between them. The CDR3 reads CASRVTEGYEQYF. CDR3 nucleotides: TGTGCCAGCAGGGTGACGGAAGGCTACGAGCAGTACTTC.

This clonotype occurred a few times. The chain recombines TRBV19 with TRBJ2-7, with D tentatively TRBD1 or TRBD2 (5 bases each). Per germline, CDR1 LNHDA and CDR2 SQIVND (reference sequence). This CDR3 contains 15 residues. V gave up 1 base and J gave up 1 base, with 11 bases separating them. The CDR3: CASSIGLGPSYEQYF. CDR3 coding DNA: TGTGCCAGTAGTATAGGTCTGGGACCTTCCTACGAGCAGTACTTC.

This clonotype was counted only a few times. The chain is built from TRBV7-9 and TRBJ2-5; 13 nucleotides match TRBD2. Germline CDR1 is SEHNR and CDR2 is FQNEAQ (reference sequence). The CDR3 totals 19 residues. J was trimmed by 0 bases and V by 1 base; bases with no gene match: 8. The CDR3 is CASSLVSGGTSGDQETQYF. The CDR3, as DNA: TGTGCCAGCAGCTTAGTATCCGGCGGGACTAGCGGGGACCAAGAGACCCAGTACTTC.

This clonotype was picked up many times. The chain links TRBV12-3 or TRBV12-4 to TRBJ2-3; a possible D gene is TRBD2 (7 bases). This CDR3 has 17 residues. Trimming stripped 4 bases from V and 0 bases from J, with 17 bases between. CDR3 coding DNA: TGTGCCAGCAGTTCCAATAAGGGGGGGCTTAGCACAGATACGCAGTATTTT. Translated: CASSSNKGGLSTDTQYF.

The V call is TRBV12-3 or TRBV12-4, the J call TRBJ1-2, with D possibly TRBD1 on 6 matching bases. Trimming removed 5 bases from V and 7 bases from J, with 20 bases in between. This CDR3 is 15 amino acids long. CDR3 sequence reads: CASSQPGHSLFGYTF. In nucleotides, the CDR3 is TGTGCCAGCAGTCAACCGGGACATTCCCTCTTTGGCTACACCTTC.

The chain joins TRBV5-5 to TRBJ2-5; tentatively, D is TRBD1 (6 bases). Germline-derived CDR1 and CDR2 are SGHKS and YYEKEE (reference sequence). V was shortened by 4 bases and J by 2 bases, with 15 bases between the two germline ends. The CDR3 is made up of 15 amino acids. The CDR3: CASSATRGPQETQYF. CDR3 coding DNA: TGTGCCAGCAGCGCGACCAGGGGACCTCAAGAGACCCAGTACTTC.

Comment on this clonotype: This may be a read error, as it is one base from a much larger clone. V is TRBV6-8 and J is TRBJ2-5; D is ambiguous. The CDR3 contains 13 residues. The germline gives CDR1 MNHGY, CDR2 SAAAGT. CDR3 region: CASSSRNQETRYF. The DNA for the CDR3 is TGTGCCAGCAGTTCGCGAAACCAAGAGACCCGGTACTTC.

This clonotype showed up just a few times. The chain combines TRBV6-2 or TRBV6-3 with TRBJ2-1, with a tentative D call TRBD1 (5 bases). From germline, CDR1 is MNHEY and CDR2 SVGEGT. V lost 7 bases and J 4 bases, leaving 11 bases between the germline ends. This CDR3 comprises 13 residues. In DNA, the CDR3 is TGTGCCAGCACATTCGACAGTTACAATGAGCAGTTCTTC. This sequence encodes CASTFDSYNEQFF.

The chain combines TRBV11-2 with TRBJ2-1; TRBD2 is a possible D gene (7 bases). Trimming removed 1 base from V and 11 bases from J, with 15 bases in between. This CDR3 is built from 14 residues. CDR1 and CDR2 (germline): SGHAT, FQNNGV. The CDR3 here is CASSLGGGAYKQFF. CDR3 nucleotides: TGTGCCAGCAGCTTAGGCGGGGGCGCCTATAAGCAGTTCTTC. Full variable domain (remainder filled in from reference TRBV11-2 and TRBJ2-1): EAGVAQSPRYKIIEKRQSVAFWCNPISGHATLYWYQQILGQGPKLLIQFQNNGVVDDSQLPKDRFSAERLKGVDSTLKIQPAKLEDSAVYLCASSLGGGAYKQFFGPGTRLTVL.

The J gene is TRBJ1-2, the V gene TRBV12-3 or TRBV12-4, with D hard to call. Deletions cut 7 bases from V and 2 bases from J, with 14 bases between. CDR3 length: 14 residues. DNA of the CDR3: TGTGCCAGCATGCCCTCCGGGATCAACTATGGCTACACCTTC. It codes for CASMPSGINYGYTF.

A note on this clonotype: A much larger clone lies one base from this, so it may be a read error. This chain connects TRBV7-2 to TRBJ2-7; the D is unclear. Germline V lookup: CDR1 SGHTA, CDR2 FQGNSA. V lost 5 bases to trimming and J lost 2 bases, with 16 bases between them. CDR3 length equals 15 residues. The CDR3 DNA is TGTGCCAGCAGCGTAATTGGGATAGGAACCTACGAGCAGTACTTC. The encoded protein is CASSVIGIGTYEQYF.

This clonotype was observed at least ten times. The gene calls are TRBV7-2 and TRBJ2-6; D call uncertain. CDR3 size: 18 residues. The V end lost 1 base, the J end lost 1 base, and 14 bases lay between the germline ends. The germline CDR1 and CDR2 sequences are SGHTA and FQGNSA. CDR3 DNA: TGTGCCAGCAGCTTAGTCGAAAGACCAATATCTGGGGCCAACGTCCTGACTTTC. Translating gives CASSLVERPISGANVLTF. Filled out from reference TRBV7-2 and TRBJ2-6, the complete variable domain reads GAGVSQSPSNKVTEKGKDVELRCDPISGHTALYWYRQSLGQGLEFLIYFQGNSAPDKSGLPSDRFSAERTGGSVSTLTIQRTQQEDSAVYLCASSLVERPISGANVLTFGAGSRLTVL.